Below are 31 T cell receptor beta chains sequenced from a single sample in a study of T cells in tuberculosis. TCRdb's copy holds only in-frame clones and misses some; the assay was immunoSEQ multiplex PCR. In the table there are about 10,000 clones, roughly 94% of which are singletons. The sequencing sample was made of PBMCs. These TCRs come from an adult with tuberculosis.

V usage is TRBV13 and J usage is TRBJ2-7; D is possibly TRBD1 (7 bases). The germline V gene has CDR1 PRHDT and CDR2 FYEKMQ (reference sequence). Trimming removed 8 bases from V and 3 bases from J, with 14 bases in between. CDR3 size: 13 residues. The CDR3 region has the DNA TGTGCCAGCGAAGGGGGGACAGACTACGAGCAGTACTTC. Encoded protein: CASEGGTDYEQYF.

V usage is TRBV9 and J usage is TRBJ1-6, with TRBD1 as a possible D gene (5 bases). The CDR3 has 13 residues. Trimming stripped 0 bases from V and 10 bases from J, with 8 bases between. Germline V CDR1 and CDR2: SGDLS, YYNGEE. CDR3 loop: CASSVGNRSPLHF. The CDR3 DNA reads TGTGCCAGCAGCGTAGGGAACAGGTCACCCCTCCACTTT. Supplemented by reference TRBV9 and TRBJ1-6, the full variable domain reads DSGVTQTPKHLITATGQRVTLRCSPRSGDLSVYWYQQSLDQGLQFLIQYYNGEERAKGNILERFSAQQFPDLHSELNLSSLELGDSALYFCASSVGNRSPLHFGNGTRLTVT.

The rearrangement uses TRBV2 and TRBJ2-3; weak D call: TRBD2 (6 bases). Germline-derived CDR1 and CDR2 are SNHLY and FYNNEI. The CDR3 runs to 15 residues. V lost 5 bases, J lost 0 bases, and 12 bases lay in between. This chain's CDR3 is CASSHTSPSTDTQYF. CDR3 nucleotides: TGTGCCAGCAGTCATACTAGCCCTAGCACAGATACGCAGTATTTT.

This chain links TRBV6-1 with TRBJ1-1; D gene ambiguous. This CDR3 comprises 13 residues. V was trimmed by 3 bases and J by 1 base, leaving 6 bases between them. CDR1 is MNHNS, CDR2 SASEGT, per germline. CDR3 DNA sequence: TGTGCCAGCAGTGATCAGCGGAACACTGAAGCTTTCTTT. Protein product: CASSDQRNTEAFF.

The J gene is TRBJ2-5, the V gene TRBV5-8; 14 bases are a match to TRBD2. The J segment lost 4 bases and the V segment lost 4 bases, leaving 12 bases of the junction unmatched. The CDR3 runs to 18 residues. CDR1 is SGHTS and CDR2 is YDEGEE in the germline V gene. The CDR3 protein is CASSLVGLAGGGRETQYF. The DNA of the CDR3 is TGTGCCAGCAGCCTCGTTGGACTAGCGGGAGGAGGTAGAGAGACCCAGTACTTC.

The V and J genes are TRBV9 and TRBJ1-1; D is perhaps TRBD1 (5 bases). V shed 4 bases and J shed 11 bases, with 21 bases lying between them. The germline gives CDR1 SGDLS, CDR2 YYNGEE. There are 14 residues in the CDR3. CDR3: CASSPTPQGTGAFF. The CDR3 DNA reads as TGTGCCAGCAGCCCGACACCTCAGGGAACTGGTGCTTTCTTT.

The V call is TRBV27, the J call TRBJ2-7; the match to TRBD2 covers 8 bases. The J segment lost 2 bases and the V segment lost 10 bases, leaving 10 bases of the junction unmatched. The CDR3 totals 14 residues. Germline V lookup: CDR1 MNHEY, CDR2 SMNVEV (reference sequence). The CDR3 spells CATWEAGGTYEQYF. The DNA of the CDR3 is TGTGCCACCTGGGAGGCGGGAGGCACCTACGAGCAGTACTTC.

The chain employs TRBV7-6 and TRBJ1-1; D is ambiguous. Between the trimmed V and J ends, which lost 4 bases and 1 base, there was a span of 7 bases. This CDR3 has 13 amino acids. The germline CDR1 and CDR2 sequences are SGHVS and FNYEAQ. CDR3 protein: CASSSQQNTEAFF. In nucleotides, the CDR3 is TGTGCCAGCAGCTCCCAACAGAACACTGAAGCTTTCTTT.

The J gene is TRBJ1-6, the V gene TRBV6-1; 8 bases line up with TRBD1. The V segment lost 6 bases and the J segment 4 bases; nucleotides outside the gene matches: 5. Germline assignment: CDR1 MNHNS and CDR2 SASEGT. This CDR3 has 15 residues. The CDR3 loop is CASSSGTGYNSPLHF. The CDR3 DNA reads as TGTGCCAGCAGCTCCGGGACAGGATATAATTCACCCCTCCACTTT.

V is TRBV5-1 and J is TRBJ2-2, with TRBD1 as a possible D gene (6 bases). V was cut by 4 bases and J by 0 bases, with 10 bases left in between. Per the germline V gene, CDR1 is SGHRS and CDR2 is YFSETQ. CDR3 size: 15 residues. CDR3 sequence: CASSGGQSNTGELFF. The CDR3 nucleotides read TGCGCCAGCAGCGGGGGACAATCGAACACCGGGGAGCTGTTTTTT.

V gene TRBV18 combines with J gene TRBJ1-2; D is uncertain. The CDR3 contains 15 residues. Germline V gene lookup returns CDR1 KGHSH and CDR2 LQKENI. Trimming pared 8 bases from V and 4 bases from J, leaving 20 bases between. The CDR3 reads CASKLKEGGSYGYTF. CDR3 in DNA: TGTGCCAGCAAGCTGAAGGAGGGAGGGAGCTATGGCTACACCTTC.

In this sample, this clone turned up once. The CDR3 protein is CASSPAGLGSPLHF. In DNA, the CDR3 is TGTGCCAGCAGCCCCGCGGGTCTGGGATCACCCCTCCACTTT. This sequence joins TRBV7-3 and TRBJ1-6; D gene unclear. Between the trimmed V and J ends, which lost 5 bases and 10 bases, there was a span of 15 bases. The CDR3 has 14 residues. The germline gives CDR1 SGHTA, CDR2 FQGTGA. Looking up the rest from reference TRBV7-3 and TRBJ1-6 gives the full variable domain: GAGVSQTPSNKVTEKGKYVELRCDPISGHTALYWYRQSLGQGPEFLIYFQGTGAADDSGLPNDRFFAVRPEGSVSTLKIQRTERGDSAVYLCASSPAGLGSPLHFGNGTRLTVT.

CDR3 bases: TGTGCCAGCAGTGACCTACTAGCGGGGGGGCCCGACGAGCAGTTCTTC. Amino acids: CASSDLLAGGPDEQFF. The chain links TRBV2 to TRBJ2-1, with 13 bases fitting TRBD2. Germline assignment: CDR1 SNHLY and CDR2 FYNNEI. J lost 10 bases, V lost 3 bases, and 9 bases had no gene match. This CDR3 has 16 residues. The complete variable domain, with remaining parts taken from reference TRBV2 and TRBJ2-1, reads EPEVTQTPSHQVTQMGQEVILRCVPISNHLYFYWYRQILGQKVEFLVSFYNNEISEKSEIFDDQFSVERPDGSNFTLKIRSTKLEDSAMYFCASSDLLAGGPDEQFFGPGTRLTVL.

The chain is built from TRBV30 and TRBJ1-2; D is possibly TRBD1 (5 bases). Germline-derived CDR1 and CDR2 are GTSNPN and SVGIG (reference sequence). V lost 0 bases and J lost 5, with 13 bases in between. CDR3 length: 14 residues. DNA for the CDR3: TGTGCCTGGAGTGTAGAGAACCGGGGGTATGGCTACACCTTC. Protein: CAWSVENRGYGYTF.

This clone was recorded once. This chain links TRBV30 with TRBJ2-5; unclear D gene. Trimming took off 0 bases at V and 5 bases at J, with 10 bases between the two ends. Germline V lookup: CDR1 GTSNPN, CDR2 SVGIG (reference sequence). The CDR3 has 13 amino acids. The DNA for the CDR3 is TGTGCCTGGAGTGTCCACGTCAGGGAGACCCAGTACTTC. This translates into CAWSVHVRETQYF.

The chain recombines TRBV9 with TRBJ1-1, with a tentative D call TRBD1 (5 bases). The V end lost 4 bases, the J end lost 4 bases, and 35 bases lay between the germline ends. Germline V lookup: CDR1 SGDLS, CDR2 YYNGEE. The CDR3 is 21 residues long. For the CDR3, the DNA is TGTGCCAGCAGCCCATCGTGGGATGGGCGATTAGACGGGGGTAGGAGCACTGAAGCTTTCTTT. Its translation is CASSPSWDGRLDGGRSTEAFF.

The chain links TRBV7-9 to TRBJ2-2, with 8 bases aligning to TRBD2. Germline CDR1 SEHNR, CDR2 FQNEAQ (reference sequence). The CDR3 is made up of 16 amino acids. V shed 2 bases, J shed 6 bases, and the junction held 8 bases outside the gene matches. The CDR3 DNA follows: TGTGCCAGCAGCTTACTCCCCGGGAGGGGTCCCGGGGAGCTGTTTTTT. Translation: CASSLLPGRGPGELFF.

This clone appeared once. The chain is built from TRBV5-1 and TRBJ2-7; D perhaps matches TRBD1 (5 bases). With 1 base removed from V and 4 bases from J, the gap between germline ends came to 18 bases. This CDR3 comprises 16 residues. Per germline, CDR1 SGHRS and CDR2 YFSETQ. CDR3 DNA sequence: TGCGCCAGCAGCTTGACAGGCCCAAGGGTTGAATACGAGCAGTACTTC. Protein product: CASSLTGPRVEYEQYF. Complete variable domain (other parts from reference TRBV5-1 and TRBJ2-7): KAGVTQTPRYLIKTRGQQVTLSCSPISGHRSVSWYQQTPGQGLQFLFEYFSETQRNKGNFPGRFSGRQFSNSRSEMNVSTLELGDSALYLCASSLTGPRVEYEQYFGPGTRLTVT.

The chain couples TRBV30 to TRBJ2-3, with a weak D call TRBD2 (6 bases). V was clipped by 8 bases and J by 2 bases, with 11 bases between them. The CDR3 is made up of 12 amino acids. The germline V gene encodes CDR1 GTSNPN and CDR2 SVGIG (reference sequence). CDR3 coding DNA: TGTGCCGCGGGACTCCCCACAGATACGCAGTATTTT. It yields the protein CAAGLPTDTQYF.

This chain joins TRBV19 and TRBJ2-5; 7 bases are a match to TRBD2. The junction had 5 bases not matched to a gene; V was cut back by 1 base and J by 0 bases. Looked up from germline, CDR1 is LNHDA and CDR2 is SQIVND (reference sequence). This CDR3 has 16 amino acids. The CDR3 DNA reads TGTGCCAGTAGTATAGGGCTAGCGGTTTACCAAGAGACCCAGTACTTC. Protein sequence: CASSIGLAVYQETQYF.

This chain links TRBV6-1 with TRBJ1-2; D gene uncertain. This CDR3 is 11 amino acids long. V was clipped by 10 bases and J by 2 bases, with 8 bases between them. Germline V CDR1 and CDR2: MNHNS, SASEGT. The CDR3 nucleotides are TGTGCCACCTCCTCCAACTATGGCTACACCTTC. Encoded protein: CATSSNYGYTF.

In this sample, this clone turned up once. V and J are TRBV5-3 and TRBJ2-3; D remains ambiguous. TRBV5-3 is an ORF, and what it does is uncertain. V was trimmed by 1 base and J by 2 bases, leaving 11 bases between them. The CDR3 totals 15 residues. CDR3 sequence reads: CARSLRQNHTDTQYF. As DNA, the CDR3 is TGTGCCAGAAGCTTGCGCCAGAACCACACAGATACGCAGTATTTT.

V and J are TRBV30 and TRBJ1-2; 7 positions agree with TRBD1. This CDR3 has 14 residues. Germline-derived CDR1 and CDR2 are GTSNPN and SVGIG (reference sequence). V lost 5 bases and J lost 5; bases outside the gene matches: 11. As DNA, the CDR3 is TGTGCCTGGGGGATACCGGGACAGCTTTATGGCTACACCTTC. Residues: CAWGIPGQLYGYTF.

The chain has TRBV28 and TRBJ1-5, with D possibly matching TRBD1 (5 bases). CDR1 and CDR2 (germline): MDHEN, SYDVKM. The CDR3 spans 15 residues. Trimming shortened V by 3 bases and J by 6 bases, and 15 bases separated the two germline ends. The CDR3 nucleotides read TGTGCCAGCAGTTTCAAGGGGCAGGGAGGTCAGCCCCAGCATTTT. It specifies CASSFKGQGGQPQHF.

This clone appeared once. This sequence joins TRBV9 and TRBJ2-7; 12 bases are a match to TRBD2. CDR1 is SGDLS, CDR2 YYNGEE, per germline. The CDR3 has 17 residues. V lost 3 bases and J lost 0; bases outside the gene matches: 7. CDR3 in DNA: TGTGCCAGCAGCGCTGGGGGACTAGCGGGTAACTCCTACGAGCAGTACTTC. It translates to CASSAGGLAGNSYEQYF.

The chain employs TRBV9 and TRBJ1-1, with D possibly TRBD1 on 6 matching bases. The germline CDR1 and CDR2 sequences are SGDLS and YYNGEE. V was pared by 4 bases and J by 5 bases, with 15 bases between. The CDR3 is 14 residues long. DNA of the CDR3: TGTGCCAGCAGCCAGGGGTTTCGTTGGACTGAAGCTTTCTTT. As protein: CASSQGFRWTEAFF.

V usage is TRBV29-1 and J usage is TRBJ2-7; D unresolved. Germline V CDR1 and CDR2: SQVTM, ANQGSEA. This CDR3 is built from 12 residues. The ends were cut back, 6 bases at V and 0 bases at J, with 9 bases in the middle. In DNA, the CDR3 is TGCAGCGTCTACAGCTCCTCCTACGAGCAGTACTTC. Its translation is CSVYSSSYEQYF.

V usage is TRBV11-2 and J usage is TRBJ2-5; 7 positions agree with TRBD1. CDR3 length equals 17 residues. V lost 0 bases, J lost 5 bases, and 12 bases stayed unmatched. Per germline, CDR1 SGHAT and CDR2 FQNNGV. The CDR3 is CASSLDSGQLMGETQYF. CDR3 in DNA: TGTGCCAGCAGCTTAGATTCGGGACAGCTCATGGGGGAGACCCAGTACTTC.

This chain links TRBV18 with TRBJ2-7; 10 positions match TRBD1. This CDR3 region has 13 residues. With V trimmed by 4 bases and J by 3 bases, 0 bases remained unmatched. Germline V gene lookup returns CDR1 KGHSH and CDR2 LQKENI. The CDR3, as DNA: TGTGCCAGCTCACGGGACAGGGGCTACGAGCAGTACTTC. Protein: CASSRDRGYEQYF.

This clone was seen only a few times. The DNA for the CDR3 is TGTGCTAGGTATTCTGCAGCCCAGTACTTC. This gives the protein CARYSAAQYF. The rearrangement joins TRBV12-5 to TRBJ2-5; D is uncertain. The CDR3 spans 10 residues. Germline V gene sequence: CDR1 LGHNT, CDR2 FRNRAP. V shed 9 bases and J shed 9 bases, with 11 bases lying between them.

V and J are TRBV7-3 and TRBJ2-1; TRBD2 matches 13 bases. Germline V CDR1 and CDR2: SGHTA, FQGTGA. V gave up 5 bases and J gave up 9 bases; unmatched junction bases: 10. CDR3 length: 16 amino acids. This CDR3 is CASSDPTSGGAVEQFF. The CDR3 DNA reads as TGTGCCAGCAGCGACCCTACTAGCGGGGGGGCGGTTGAGCAGTTCTTC.